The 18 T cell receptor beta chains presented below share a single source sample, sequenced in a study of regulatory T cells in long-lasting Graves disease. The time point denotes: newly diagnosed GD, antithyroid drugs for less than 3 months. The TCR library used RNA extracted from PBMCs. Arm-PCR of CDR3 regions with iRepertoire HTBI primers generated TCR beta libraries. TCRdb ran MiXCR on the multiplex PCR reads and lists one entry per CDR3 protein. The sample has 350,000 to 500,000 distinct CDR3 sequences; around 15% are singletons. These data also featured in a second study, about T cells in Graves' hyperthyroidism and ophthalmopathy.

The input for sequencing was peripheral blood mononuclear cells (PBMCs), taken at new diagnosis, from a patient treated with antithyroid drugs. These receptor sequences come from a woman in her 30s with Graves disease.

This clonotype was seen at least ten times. CDR3 bases: TGTGCCACCAGCCCCCGAGGCGTCGGTGTGTTCGGGGAGACCCAGTACTTC. Residues: CATSPRGVGVFGETQYF. The chain uses TRBV15 and TRBJ2-5; the D is unclear. The CDR3 has 17 amino acids. The V gene lost 5 bases and the J gene lost 5 bases, with 24 bases spanning the gap. Germline loops: CDR1 LNHNV, CDR2 YYDKDF (reference sequence). The variable domain in full, with the rest retrieved from reference TRBV15 and TRBJ2-5, is DAMVIQNPRYQVTQFGKPVTLSCSQTLNHNVMYWYQQKSSQAPKLLFHYYDKDFNNEADTPDNFQSRRPNTSFCFLDIRSPGLGDTAMYLCATSPRGVGVFGETQYFGPGTRLLVL.

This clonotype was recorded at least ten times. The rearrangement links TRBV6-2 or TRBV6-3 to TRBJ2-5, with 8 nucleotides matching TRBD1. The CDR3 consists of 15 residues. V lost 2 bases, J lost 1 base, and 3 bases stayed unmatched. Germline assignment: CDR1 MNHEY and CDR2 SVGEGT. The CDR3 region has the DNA TGTGCCAGCAGTTACCTTGGACAGGGCCAAGAGACCCAGTACTTC. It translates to CASSYLGQGQETQYF.

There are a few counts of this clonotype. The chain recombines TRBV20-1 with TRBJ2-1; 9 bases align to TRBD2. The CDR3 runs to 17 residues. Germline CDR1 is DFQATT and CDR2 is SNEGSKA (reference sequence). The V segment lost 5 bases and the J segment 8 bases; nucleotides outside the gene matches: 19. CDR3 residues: CSAPKPGSGSMNDEQFF. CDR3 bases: TGCAGTGCTCCAAAGCCCGGTAGCGGGAGTATGAATGATGAGCAGTTCTTC.

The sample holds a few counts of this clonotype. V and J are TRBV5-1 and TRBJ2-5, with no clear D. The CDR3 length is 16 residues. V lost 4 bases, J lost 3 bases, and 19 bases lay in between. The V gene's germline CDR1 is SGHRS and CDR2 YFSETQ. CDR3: CASSALTETLKETQYF. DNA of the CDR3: TGCGCCAGCAGCGCCTTGACGGAAACTTTGAAAGAGACCCAGTACTTC.

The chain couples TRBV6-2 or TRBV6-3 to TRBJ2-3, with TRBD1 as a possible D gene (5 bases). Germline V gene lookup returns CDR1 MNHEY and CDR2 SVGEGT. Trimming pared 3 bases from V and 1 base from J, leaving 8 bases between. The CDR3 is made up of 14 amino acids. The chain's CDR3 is CASSYVTGTDTQYF. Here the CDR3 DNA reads TGTGCCAGCAGTTATGTGACAGGCACAGATACGCAGTATTTT.

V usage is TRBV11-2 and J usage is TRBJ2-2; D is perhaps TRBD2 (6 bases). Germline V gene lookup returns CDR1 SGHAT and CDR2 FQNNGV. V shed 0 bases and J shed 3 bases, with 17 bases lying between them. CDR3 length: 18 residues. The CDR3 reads CASSLDRWDSSYTGELFF. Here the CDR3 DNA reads TGTGCCAGCAGCTTAGATCGGTGGGACTCGTCTTACACCGGGGAGCTGTTTTTT.

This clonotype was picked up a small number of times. The CDR3 DNA sequence: TGTGCCAGCAGTCTCGACTACCCCTACGCCGGGGAGCTGTTTTTT. Its translation is CASSLDYPYAGELFF. The chain combines TRBV27 with TRBJ2-2; TRBD2 might be the D (5 bases). V gave up 5 bases and J gave up 6 bases, with 16 bases separating them. Germline loops: CDR1 MNHEY, CDR2 SMNVEV (reference sequence). The CDR3 has 15 amino acids.

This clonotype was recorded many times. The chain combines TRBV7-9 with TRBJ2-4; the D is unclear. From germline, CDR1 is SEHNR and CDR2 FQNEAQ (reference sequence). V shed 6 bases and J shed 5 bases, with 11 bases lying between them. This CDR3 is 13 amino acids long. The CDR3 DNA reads TGTGCCAGCAGTTTTAGGCTGGAAAACATTCAGTACTTC. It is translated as CASSFRLENIQYF.

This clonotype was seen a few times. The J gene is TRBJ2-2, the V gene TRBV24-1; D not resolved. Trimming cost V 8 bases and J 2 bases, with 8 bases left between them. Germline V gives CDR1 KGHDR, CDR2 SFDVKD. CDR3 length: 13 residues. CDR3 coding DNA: TGTGCCACCATGTTGGGTAACACCGGGGAGCTGTTTTTT. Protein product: CATMLGNTGELFF.

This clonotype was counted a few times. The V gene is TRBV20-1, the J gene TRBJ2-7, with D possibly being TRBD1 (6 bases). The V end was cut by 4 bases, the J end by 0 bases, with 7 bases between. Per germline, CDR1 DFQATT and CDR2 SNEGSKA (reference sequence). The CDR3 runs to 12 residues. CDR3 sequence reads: CSAKGVSYEQYF. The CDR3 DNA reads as TGCAGTGCTAAGGGGGTCTCCTACGAGCAGTACTTC.

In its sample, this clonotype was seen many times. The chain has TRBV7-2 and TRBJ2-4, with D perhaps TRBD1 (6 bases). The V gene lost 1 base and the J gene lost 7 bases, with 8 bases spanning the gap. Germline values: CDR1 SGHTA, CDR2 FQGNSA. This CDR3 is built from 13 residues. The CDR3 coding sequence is TGTGCCAGCAGCTTAGAACAGGGCAACATTCAGTACTTC. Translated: CASSLEQGNIQYF.

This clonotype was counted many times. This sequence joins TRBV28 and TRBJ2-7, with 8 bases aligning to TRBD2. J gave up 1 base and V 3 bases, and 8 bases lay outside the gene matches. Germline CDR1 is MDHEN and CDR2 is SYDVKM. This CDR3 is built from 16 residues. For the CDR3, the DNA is TGTGCCAGCAGTTTCCCCCGGAGCGGGGGTTCCTACGAGCAGTACTTC. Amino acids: CASSFPRSGGSYEQYF.

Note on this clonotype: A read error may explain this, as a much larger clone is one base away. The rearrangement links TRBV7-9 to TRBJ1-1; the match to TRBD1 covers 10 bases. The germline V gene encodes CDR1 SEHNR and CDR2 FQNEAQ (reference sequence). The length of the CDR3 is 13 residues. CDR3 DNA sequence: TGTGTCAGCAGCCTAGGACAGGGGGTGACAGCTTTCTTT. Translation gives CVSSLGQGVTAFF.

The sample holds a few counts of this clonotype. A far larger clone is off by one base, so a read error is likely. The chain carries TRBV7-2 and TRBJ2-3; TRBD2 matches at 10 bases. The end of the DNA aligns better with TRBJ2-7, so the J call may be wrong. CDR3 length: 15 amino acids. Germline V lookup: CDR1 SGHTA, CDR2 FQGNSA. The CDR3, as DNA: TGTGCCAGCAGCTCAGCGGGTAGCGGGAGGTCCGAGCAGTACTTC. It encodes CASSSAGSGRSEQYF.

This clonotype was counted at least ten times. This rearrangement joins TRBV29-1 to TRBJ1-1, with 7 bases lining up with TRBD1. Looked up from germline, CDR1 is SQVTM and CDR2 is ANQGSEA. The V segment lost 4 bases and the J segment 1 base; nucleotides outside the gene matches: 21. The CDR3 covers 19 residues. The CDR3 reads CSVGHAGGGQRRTNTEAFF. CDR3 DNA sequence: TGCAGCGTTGGGCACGCAGGGGGGGGACAAAGAAGAACGAACACTGAAGCTTTCTTT. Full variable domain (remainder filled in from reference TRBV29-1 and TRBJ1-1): SAVISQKPSRDICQRGTSLTIQCQVDSQVTMMFWYRQQPGQSLTLIATANQGSEATYESGFVIDKFPISRPNLTFSTLTVSNMSPEDSSIYLCSVGHAGGGQRRTNTEAFFGQGTRLTVV.

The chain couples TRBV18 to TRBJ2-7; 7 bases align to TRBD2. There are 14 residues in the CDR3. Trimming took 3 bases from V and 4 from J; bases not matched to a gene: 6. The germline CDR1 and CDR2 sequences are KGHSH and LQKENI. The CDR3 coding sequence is TGTGCCAGCTCACCGGAGCTAGCGGATTACGAGCAGTACTTC. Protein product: CASSPELADYEQYF.

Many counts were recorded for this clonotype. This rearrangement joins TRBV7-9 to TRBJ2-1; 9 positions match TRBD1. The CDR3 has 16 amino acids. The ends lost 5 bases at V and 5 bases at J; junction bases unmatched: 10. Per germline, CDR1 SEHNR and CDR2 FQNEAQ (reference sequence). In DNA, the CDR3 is TGTGCCAGCAGCAGTCCCGGGACAGGGATAAACAATGAGCAGTTCTTC. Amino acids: CASSSPGTGINNEQFF.

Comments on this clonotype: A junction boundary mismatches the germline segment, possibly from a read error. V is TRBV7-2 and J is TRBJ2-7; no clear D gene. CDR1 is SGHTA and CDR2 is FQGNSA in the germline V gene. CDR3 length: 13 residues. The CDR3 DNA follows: TGTGACAGCAGCGTCCGGGCTTCCTACGAGCAGTACTTC. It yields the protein CDSSVRASYEQYF.